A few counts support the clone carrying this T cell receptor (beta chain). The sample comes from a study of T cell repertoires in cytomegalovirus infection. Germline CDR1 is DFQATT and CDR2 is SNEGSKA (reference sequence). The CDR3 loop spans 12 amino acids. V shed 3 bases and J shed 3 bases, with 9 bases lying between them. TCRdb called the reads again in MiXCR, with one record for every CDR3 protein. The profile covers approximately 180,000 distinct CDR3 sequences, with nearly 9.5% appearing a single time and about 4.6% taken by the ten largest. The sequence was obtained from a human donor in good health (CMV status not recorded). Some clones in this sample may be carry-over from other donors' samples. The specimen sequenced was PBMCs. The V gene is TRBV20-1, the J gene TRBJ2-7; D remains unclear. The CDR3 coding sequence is TGCAGTGCTAGGTGGGAACTCTACGAGCAGTACTTC. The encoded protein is CSARWELYEQYF.